This T cell receptor (beta chain) was found in a study of cytomegalovirus exposure and HLA in healthy donors. Whole-study findings and limits: Reported findings show TCR beta sequences accurately forecast HLA-A and HLA-B alleles in most subjects.

Trimming took off 6 bases at V and 0 bases at J, with 12 bases between the two ends. The CDR3 loop spans 15 amino acids. Germline CDR1 is SGHAT and CDR2 is FQNNGV. To note about this clone: Its antigen is not identified.

Vbeta (60) and Jbeta (13) primers were used in the PCR. The table came from immunoSEQ multiplex PCR; TCRdb's copy has only in-frame clones and leaves some out. Altogether under 200,000 clones are present, roughly 80% being singletons, with the ten largest covering approximately 1.5%. This TCR derives from a woman younger than 30 in good health and CMV-seronegative. Source material: PBMCs. The rearrangement links TRBV11-2 to TRBJ1-3; no definite D call. As DNA, the CDR3 is TGTGCCAGCAGTAGAGGGATGAGCTCTGGAAACACCATATATTTT. It specifies CASSRGMSSGNTIYF. The variable domain in full, completed from reference TRBV11-2 and TRBJ1-3, reads EAGVAQSPRYKIIEKRQSVAFWCNPISGHATLYWYQQILGQGPKLLIQFQNNGVVDDSQLPKDRFSAERLKGVDSTLKIQPAKLEDSAVYLCASSRGMSSGNTIYFGEGSWLTVV.